This is a list of T cell receptor beta chains from one sample in a study of blood T cell repertoires in COVID-19. The repertoire was sequenced with immunoSEQ multiplex PCR; TCRdb's copy has only in-frame clones and lacks some. The table shows some 200,000 clones, with under 95% occurring only once. Source material: peripheral blood. The receptor source for this set is a young man with acute or convalescent COVID-19. Both conserved end residues are part of each CDR3. D genes are given only for firm matches. Some rows have no size entry. The others give once, few or many, or a class for an expanded clone.

abundance	d_gene	j_gene	v_gene	CDR3nt	CDR3aa
-	-	TRBJ2-5	TRBV9	TGTGCCAGCAGCGCGACAGCGCAAGAGACCCAGTACTTC	CASSATAQETQYF
-	TRBD1	TRBJ1-1	TRBV6-5	TGTGCCAGCAGTTACCTTGACAGGGGCCCCACTGAAGCTTTCTTT	CASSYLDRGPTEAFF
-	-	TRBJ1-1	TRBV3-1/TRBV3-2	TGTGCCAGCAGCCAAGATCTAGGGCGGGGGGGTACTGAAGCTTTCTTT	CASSQDLGRGGTEAFF
-	-	TRBJ2-2	TRBV3-1/TRBV3-2	TGTGCCAGCAGCCAAGGTACGAGGGACACCGGGGAGCTGTTTTTT	CASSQGTRDTGELFF
-	-	TRBJ1-4	TRBV13	TGTGCCAGCAGCTTAGGACTAACAGGGAATGAAAAACTGTTTTTT	CASSLGLTGNEKLFF
once	-	TRBJ2-1	TRBV6-5	TGTGCCACCGAAAGGACAGCCTACAATGAGCAGTTCTTC	CATERTAYNEQFF
-	-	TRBJ2-3	TRBV5-1	TGCGCCAGCAGCCGGGGAGGCACAGATACGCAGTATTTT	CASSRGGTDTQYF
-	TRBD1	TRBJ1-1	TRBV9	TGTGCCAGCAACCAGGGGGTGGCCATGAACACTGAAGCTTTCTTT	CASNQGVAMNTEAFF
-	-	TRBJ1-5	TRBV5-6	TGTGCCAGCAGCGATGGCAGGGTCTTAGGCAATCAGCCCCAGCATTTT	CASSDGRVLGNQPQHF
once	TRBD1	TRBJ1-3	TRBV19	TGTGCCACCCGACAGGGAGGCTCTGGAAACACCATATATTTT	CATRQGGSGNTIYF
once	TRBD1	TRBJ1-2	TRBV18	TGTGCCAGCTCACCAAGTCCTTCAGGGGGCGCTGCCTATGGCTACACCTTC	CASSPSPSGGAAYGYTF
-	-	TRBJ1-1	TRBV5-1	TGCGCCAGCGGCGGCGGGGCGGTCACTGAAGCTTTCTTT	CASGGGAVTEAFF
-	-	TRBJ1-2	TRBV6-5	TGTGCCAGCAGGGAGAGGGGCGGGATTTATGGCTACACCTTC	CASRERGGIYGYTF
-	TRBD2	TRBJ2-7	TRBV4-1	TGCGCCAGCAGCCAAGTCTACTCGCGGGAGCGCTCCTACGAGCAGTACTTC	CASSQVYSRERSYEQYF
-	-	TRBJ2-4	TRBV29-1	TGCAGCGTCAGGGCGGGGCAGCTAGCCAAAAACATTCAGTACTTC	CSVRAGQLAKNIQYF
-	TRBD1	TRBJ1-4	TRBV6-5	TGTGCCAGCAGTCGACAGGGGCAAAGTAATGAAAAACTGTTTTTT	CASSRQGQSNEKLFF
-	-	TRBJ1-6	TRBV11-2	TGTGCCAGCAGCTTTCTGGGCGGGGAATTGTTAAATTCACCCCTCCACTTT	CASSFLGGELLNSPLHF
-	-	TRBJ1-4	TRBV5-8	TGTGCCAGCAGCTTGGGGGAGACAGGCCCCCGGCCTCGAAAACTGTTTTTT	CASSLGETGPRPRKLFF
-	TRBD1	TRBJ1-2	TRBV5-1	TGCGCCAGCAGCGGGGGACAGTCGACCTATGGCTACACCTTC	CASSGGQSTYGYTF
-	TRBD2	TRBJ2-3	TRBV5-1	TGCGCCAGCAGCGGGACTAGCGGGTTGACAGATACGCAGTATTTT	CASSGTSGLTDTQYF
-	-	TRBJ2-1	TRBV5-1	TGCGCCAGCACCCCTGGGCCCCAGAGCTCCTACAATGAGCAGTTCTTC	CASTPGPQSSYNEQFF
-	-	TRBJ2-5	TRBV29-1	TGCAGCGTTGACAGGCTCCAAGAGACCCAGTACTTC	CSVDRLQETQYF
-	TRBD2	TRBJ2-2	TRBV12-5	TGTGCTAGTGGGCCTAGCGGGGGGCCCGGGGAGCTGTTTTTT	CASGPSGGPGELFF
-	-	TRBJ1-3	TRBV2	TGTGCCAGCTACAGGGATATCTCTGGAAACACCATATATTTT	CASYRDISGNTIYF
-	TRBD2	TRBJ2-1	TRBV5-1	TGCGCCAGCAGCCGTGGGACTAGCGGGAGCTCCTACAATGAGCAGTTCTTC	CASSRGTSGSSYNEQFF
-	-	TRBJ2-5	TRBV15	TGTGCCACCAGCAGAGGACCGGGACAACTTATGGAGACCCAGTACTTC	CATSRGPGQLMETQYF
-	TRBD1	TRBJ1-2	TRBV6-5	TGTGCCAGCAGTTACGGGAAAGGGGGCGCTTATGGCTACACCTTC	CASSYGKGGAYGYTF
-	-	TRBJ2-7	TRBV2	TGTGCCAGCAGTGCCGCCCAGGACAGTTACTACGAGCAGTACTTC	CASSAAQDSYYEQYF
-	-	TRBJ2-7	TRBV2	TGTGCCAGCGTAGGGGGACCCAGGGGCTACGAGCAGTACTTC	CASVGGPRGYEQYF
-	-	TRBJ2-5	TRBV12-3/TRBV12-4	TGTGCCAGCAGTCCTAGGGGTTCGGAGACCCAGTACTTC	CASSPRGSETQYF
-	-	TRBJ2-7	TRBV19	TGTGCCAGTAGTGGTGGACAGAGTTACGAGCAGTACTTC	CASSGGQSYEQYF
-	TRBD1	TRBJ2-5	TRBV7-9	TGTGCCAGCAGCTTGGGACAGTCAGAGACCCAGTACTTC	CASSLGQSETQYF
-	TRBD1	TRBJ1-2	TRBV28	TGTGCCAGACGGACAGGGGGTGACTATGGCTACACCTTC	CARRTGGDYGYTF
-	-	TRBJ2-1	TRBV9	TGTGCCAGCAGCGCCCTGACAGGCCCTTTAGACAATGAGCAGTTCTTC	CASSALTGPLDNEQFF
-	-	TRBJ2-2	TRBV18	TGTGCCAGCTCAGACCAGCCCGGGGAGGCCGGGGAGCTGTTTTTT	CASSDQPGEAGELFF
-	-	TRBJ1-2	TRBV2	TGTGCCAGCAGTGACCGGAGAGGGTCAAACTATGGCTACACCTTC	CASSDRRGSNYGYTF
once	TRBD2	TRBJ2-3	TRBV9	TGTGCCAGCAGCGTAGTTGGGACTAGCGGTACCAGAGATACGCAGTATTTT	CASSVVGTSGTRDTQYF
-	-	TRBJ2-1	TRBV19	TGTGCCAGTAGTATTGCTAGCGTCTCCTACAATGAGCAGTTCTTC	CASSIASVSYNEQFF
-	TRBD1	TRBJ1-5	TRBV10-2	TGCGCCAGCAGTGAGACAGGGGTCCAGCCCCAGCATTTT	CASSETGVQPQHF
few	TRBD2	TRBJ2-1	TRBV30	TGTGCCTGCACTAGCGGAGCCTACAATGAGCAGTTCTTC	CACTSGAYNEQFF
-	TRBD1	TRBJ1-1	TRBV6-6	TGTGCCAGCAGAGGGGGCGCCACCGCTGAAGCTTTCTTT	CASRGGATAEAFF
once	-	TRBJ2-5	TRBV10-2	TGCGCCAGCAGCCCGAACAGGGCAGAGACCCAGTACTTC	CASSPNRAETQYF
-	-	TRBJ2-7	TRBV14	TGTGCCAGCAGCAACAGTATGGCGCACTTCTACGAGCAGTACTTC	CASSNSMAHFYEQYF
-	TRBD1	TRBJ1-6	TRBV12-5	TGTGCTAGTGGTTTGGACCGACAGGGACGGCACTTT	CASGLDRQGRHF
-	-	TRBJ1-5	TRBV5-1	TGCGCCAGCAGCTTGGATCTCAATCAGCCCCAGCATTTT	CASSLDLNQPQHF
-	TRBD2	TRBJ2-7	TRBV10-1	TGCGCCAGCAGTTTAGCGGGAGGCGAGCAGTACTTC	CASSLAGGEQYF
-	-	TRBJ1-1	TRBV5-1	TGCGCCAGCAGGGGATCAGCCAGGGCCGACACTGAAGCTTTCTTT	CASRGSARADTEAFF
once	-	TRBJ2-7	TRBV25-1	TGTGCCAGCAGTGAATATCGGGGGGCGCAGTACTTC	CASSEYRGAQYF
-	-	TRBJ2-7	TRBV6-5	TGTGCCAGCAGTTACGCGGCAGGGCGAACCTACGAGCAGTACTTC	CASSYAAGRTYEQYF
-	-	TRBJ1-1	TRBV7-9	TGTGCCAGCAGCTCCCAACAAGATATGAACACTGAAGCTTTCTTT	CASSSQQDMNTEAFF
-	TRBD2	TRBJ2-5	TRBV19	TGTGCCAGTAGTGCGATTCCCGGGACTAGCCAAGAGACCCAGTACTTC	CASSAIPGTSQETQYF
-	-	TRBJ1-5	TRBV29-1	TGCAGCGTTGGGGGAGGGTTCCAGCATTTT	CSVGGGFQHF
-	-	TRBJ2-5	TRBV29-1	TGCAGCGTCACCGGACAGATACAAGAGACCCAGTACTTC	CSVTGQIQETQYF
-	-	TRBJ1-5	TRBV19	TGTGCCAGTAGTACAGGGGAAGGGTTTTATAGCAATCAGCCCCAGCATTTT	CASSTGEGFYSNQPQHF
-	-	TRBJ2-2	TRBV9	TGTGCCAGCAGCGTGGACAGTCACTCCGTCAGGACCGGGGAGCTGTTTTTT	CASSVDSHSVRTGELFF